This TCR beta chain was observed in a study of blood T cell repertoires in COVID-19 (dated by TCRdb to the early 2020s). A note on the overall study: Samples from collaborators originated in the United States, Italy and Spain and spanned both the acute and convalescent phases of COVID-19. The prospective study material was composed of cDNA or gDNA derived from T cells, B-cell-depleted T cells, or PBMCs. A freely available public database, intended as a resource for researchers studying the immune response to SARS-CoV-2, is where the repertoires were released. Where available, HLA class I and class II types were taken from metadata supplied by the sample provider and were not determined by assay-based typing. Sample metadata almost always included a de-identified subject ID, COVID-19 status, age in years and sex. The dataset comprised deeply sampled blood TCRbeta repertoires from subjects exposed to, actively infected with, or recovered from COVID-19. Samples came from the ongoing ImmuneRACE study (first 160 participants) plus 1,254 subjects from 6 global collaborators. Broad study findings and their caveats: Clinical and demographic metadata were provided uncurated, with the amount varying by source and participant.

With regard to this clone: It lacks a known antigen. No qualities accompany the bases; no much larger clone lies one base away.

The collaborating institutions used their own protocols to collect whole blood in K2EDTA tubes. Collaborator samples were shipped for TCRbeta analysis as frozen whole blood, isolated PBMCs, or DNA extracted from either sample type. Trimming takes 5 bases off V and 2 bases off J; junction bases not matched to a gene: 7. From the cysteine up to the phenylalanine, the CDR3 has a length of 15 residues. The entry retains the CDR3 DNA only, 45 bases that are in frame from base 1. The germline V gene sets CDR1 to SGHNT and CDR2 to YENEEA. TCRbeta CDR3 regions were amplified from genomic DNA using the immunoSEQ Assay, a bias-controlled multiplex PCR. On the study's bioinformatics: The number of nucleated cells in each sample was estimated from the amplification of reference gene primers within the assay. To quantify the absolute abundance of each unique TCRbeta CDR3 rearrangement, sequence reads were collapsed and filtered. For each sample, productive Simpson clonality was calculated as the square root of Simpson's diversity index across productive rearrangements. The immuneACCESS repertoire file appears here via TCRdb, limited to in-frame rearrangements. These files lack a portion of the clones; in checked studies, under half of the deficit traces to unresolved V genes, and the cause of the others is not known. That table is the source of V, J and clone size, and D and trimming were worked out from the DNA. The sample table records 70,000 to 95,000 clones; around four fifths of these occur just once. The ten largest make up 18% of the sample.

What was sequenced was peripheral blood. The receptor was isolated from a man at least 80 years old with active or convalescent COVID-19. The rearranged chain carries TRBV11-3 and TRBJ1-2; a stretch of 8 junction bases matches TRBD1. The CDR3 sequence is CASSLRQGNNYGYTF. The DNA is TGTGCCAGCAGCCTTAGACAGGGGAACAACTATGGCTACACCTTC.